Shown below are 28 T cell receptor beta chains from a single sample sequenced in a study of OX40 agonist ivuxolimab in advanced cancers. Here immunoSEQ multiplex PCR was the method, and the copy in TCRdb shows in-frame clones only, minus some. The table includes 65,000 to 90,000 clones, about 90% detected once. Sequencing was performed on CD4+ or CD8+ T cells sorted from blood, taken in a trial of the OX40 agonist ivuxolimab. The receptors shown here come from an adult with an advanced solid tumor such as melanoma, head and neck, liver or kidney cancer.

Ten or more counts support this clone. The chain couples TRBV20-1 to TRBJ1-2, with D uncertain. Germline values: CDR1 DFQATT, CDR2 SNEGSKA (reference sequence). The V end was cut by 3 bases, the J end by 7 bases, with 6 bases between. CDR3 length: 10 amino acids. The CDR3 region is CSARPAGYTF. The CDR3 DNA reads TGCAGTGCTAGGCCTGCTGGCTACACCTTC.

The chain links TRBV30 to TRBJ1-3; D remains unclear. The CDR3 sequence is 12 residues long. With 3 bases removed from V and 2 bases from J, the gap between germline ends came to 5 bases. From germline, CDR1 is GTSNPN and CDR2 SVGIG (reference sequence). The CDR3 region is CAWRRTGNTIYF. The CDR3 nucleotides read TGTGCCTGGAGAAGAACTGGAAACACCATATATTTT.

The chain employs TRBV9 and TRBJ2-5, with D perhaps matching TRBD1 or TRBD2 (5 bases each). The CDR3 is 14 amino acids. Trimming took 0 bases from V and 5 from J, leaving 11 bases between them. Germline V gene sequence: CDR1 SGDLS, CDR2 YYNGEE. The CDR3 coding sequence is TGTGCCAGCAGCGTAGCTTGGGGGATTGAGACCCAGTACTTC. Encoded protein: CASSVAWGIETQYF. Combining the CDR3 with reference TRBV9 and TRBJ2-5 gives the whole variable domain DSGVTQTPKHLITATGQRVTLRCSPRSGDLSVYWYQQSLDQGLQFLIQYYNGEERAKGNILERFSAQQFPDLHSELNLSSLELGDSALYFCASSVAWGIETQYFGPGTRLLVL.

This chain joins TRBV5-4 and TRBJ1-2, with D tentatively TRBD1 (5 bases). Germline V lookup: CDR1 SGHNT, CDR2 YYREEE (reference sequence). The CDR3 length is 14 residues. Deletions cut 9 bases from V and 4 bases from J, with 19 bases between. For the CDR3, the DNA is TGTGCCACCTCCGGGGCCTCTACCCTCTATGGCTACACCTTC. This sequence encodes CATSGASTLYGYTF.

The chain links TRBV27 to TRBJ2-5; no reliable D call. CDR3 size: 16 residues. CDR1 and CDR2 from the germline V gene are MNHEY and SMNVEV (reference sequence). Trimming took off 8 bases at V and 5 bases at J, with 24 bases between the two ends. CDR3 residues: CASHPLGSSTKETQYF. CDR3 nucleotide sequence: TGTGCCAGCCATCCTCTGGGCAGCTCTACAAAGGAGACCCAGTACTTC.

This chain connects TRBV7-3 to TRBJ1-3; weak D call: TRBD1 (6 bases). CDR1 and CDR2 (germline): SGHTA, FQGTGA. The CDR3 is 13 amino acids. The V end was cut by 4 bases, the J end by 4 bases, with 8 bases between. The CDR3 coding sequence is TGTGCCAGCAGCTCCGGACAGGGAAACACCATATATTTT. As protein: CASSSGQGNTIYF.

The V and J genes are TRBV5-1 and TRBJ2-7, with D perhaps TRBD1 (7 bases). With 4 bases removed from V and 4 bases from J, the gap between germline ends came to 18 bases. CDR1 is SGHRS, CDR2 YFSETQ, per germline. This CDR3 has 15 residues. CDR3 DNA sequence: TGCGCCAGCAGCCTTGACGCGACAGGGAGGTACGAGCAGTACTTC. This codes for CASSLDATGRYEQYF.

The gene calls are TRBV4-2 and TRBJ2-3; D is tentatively TRBD1 or TRBD2 (5 bases each). V dropped 4 bases and J dropped 6 bases, with 14 bases sitting between them. CDR1 is LGHNA and CDR2 is YNFKEQ in the germline V gene. The CDR3 totals 14 residues. The CDR3 bases are TGTGCCAGCAGCCTAGGGGTGGGGGTGGATACGCAGTATTTT. It codes for CASSLGVGVDTQYF.

The V and J genes are TRBV29-1 and TRBJ1-5; D not certain. This CDR3 is 14 amino acids long. Trimming removed 6 bases from V and 7 bases from J, with 19 bases in between. Germline lookup yields CDR1 SQVTM and CDR2 ANQGSEA. CDR3 region: CSVGWTGKGQPQHF. The CDR3 DNA reads TGCAGCGTGGGTTGGACCGGGAAAGGACAGCCCCAGCATTTT. Full variable domain (rest looked up from reference TRBV29-1 and TRBJ1-5): SAVISQKPSRDICQRGTSLTIQCQVDSQVTMMFWYRQQPGQSLTLIATANQGSEATYESGFVIDKFPISRPNLTFSTLTVSNMSPEDSSIYLCSVGWTGKGQPQHFGDGTRLSIL.

This clone was observed a handful of times. The chain uses TRBV6-5 and TRBJ1-5; tentatively, D is TRBD1 (5 bases). Deletions cut 6 bases from V and 3 bases from J, with 15 bases between. This CDR3 spans 15 amino acids. Germline CDR1 MNHEY, CDR2 SVGAGI. CDR3 sequence (DNA): TGTGCCAGCAGAAGAACAGGAGAATTCAATCAGCCCCAGCATTTT. Its translation is CASRRTGEFNQPQHF.

V is TRBV5-8 and J is TRBJ2-5; D is unclear. The CDR3 runs to 12 residues. Trimming took 2 bases from V and 3 from J, leaving 5 bases between them. Germline V gene lookup returns CDR1 SGHTS and CDR2 YDEGEE. The CDR3 is CASSFEKETQYF. CDR3 DNA sequence: TGTGCCAGCAGCTTTGAAAAAGAGACCCAGTACTTC.

This chain connects TRBV5-1 to TRBJ2-6, with unresolved D. The CDR3 sequence is 14 residues long. Per the germline V gene, CDR1 is SGHRS and CDR2 is YFSETQ. The V end lost 0 bases, the J end lost 1 base, and 2 bases lay between the germline ends. The CDR3 DNA sequence: TGCGCCAGCAGCTTGGAGTCTGGGGCCAACGTCCTGACTTTC. The encoded protein is CASSLESGANVLTF.

This clone appeared a single time. This chain links TRBV30 with TRBJ2-1; 7 bases are a match to TRBD2. With 4 bases clipped from V and 8 bases from J, the junction kept 5 bases outside the gene matches. The germline V gene has CDR1 GTSNPN and CDR2 SVGIG (reference sequence). The CDR3 loop spans 12 amino acids. The DNA for the CDR3 is TGTGCCTGGACTCAGGGAGGGTATGAGCAGTTCTTC. This codes for CAWTQGGYEQFF.

This rearrangement joins TRBV5-4 to TRBJ1-2, with a tentative D call TRBD1 (6 bases). This CDR3 contains 14 residues. Per germline, CDR1 SGHNT and CDR2 YYREEE (reference sequence). Trimming pared 2 bases from V and 4 bases from J, leaving 12 bases between. The CDR3 reads CASSFLTGLYGYTF. The CDR3 coding sequence is TGTGCCAGCAGCTTCCTGACAGGCCTCTATGGCTACACCTTC. The full variable domain, in which reference TRBV5-4 and TRBJ1-2 provide the parts outside the CDR3, is ETGVTQSPTHLIKTRGQQVTLRCSSQSGHNTVSWYQQALGQGPQFIFQYYREEENGRGNFPPRFSGLQFPNYSSELNVNALELDDSALYLCASSFLTGLYGYTFGSGTRLTVV.

The V gene is TRBV19, the J gene TRBJ1-3; D unclear. Trimming removed 9 bases from V and 0 bases from J, with 15 bases in between. The germline V gene encodes CDR1 LNHDA and CDR2 SQIVND (reference sequence). This CDR3 has 15 amino acids. The CDR3 nucleotides are TGTGCCAGCCGTAATCGACGGAACTCTGGAAACACCATATATTTT. Its protein is CASRNRRNSGNTIYF. Supplemented by reference TRBV19 and TRBJ1-3, the full variable domain reads DGGITQSPKYLFRKEGQNVTLSCEQNLNHDAMYWYRQDPGQGLRLIYYSQIVNDFQKGDIAEGYSVSREKKESFPLTVTSAQKNPTAFYLCASRNRRNSGNTIYFGEGSWLTVV.

V is TRBV19 and J is TRBJ2-3; 7 bases are shared with TRBD2. CDR3 size: 14 residues. Germline trimming cut 10 bases from V and 5 bases from J; bases unmatched to any gene: 12. Germline V gives CDR1 LNHDA, CDR2 SQIVND (reference sequence). CDR3 coding DNA: TGTGCCACGGGGATAGCGGGCAGTGGAGATACGCAGTATTTT. Protein sequence: CATGIAGSGDTQYF.

The chain employs TRBV7-9 and TRBJ2-7; TRBD1 agrees at 11 bases. This CDR3 spans 15 amino acids. Trimming took 5 bases from V and 4 from J; bases not matched to a gene: 7. The V gene's germline CDR1 is SEHNR and CDR2 FQNEAQ (reference sequence). CDR3 residues: CASSATGTGGYEQYF. In DNA form, the CDR3 reads TGTGCCAGCAGCGCCACCGGGACAGGGGGTTACGAGCAGTACTTC.

The V and J genes are TRBV7-9 and TRBJ2-1, with 7 bases identical to TRBD2. After removal of 5 bases from V and 7 bases from J, the junction contained 5 bases not matched to a gene. In germline, CDR1 is SEHNR, CDR2 FQNEAQ (reference sequence). The CDR3 is made up of 13 amino acids. The CDR3 DNA is TGTGCCAGCAGCGTTAGGACTAGTAATGAGCAGTTCTTC. Its translation is CASSVRTSNEQFF.

This chain links TRBV18 with TRBJ2-4; D perhaps matches TRBD2 (5 bases). Per germline, CDR1 KGHSH and CDR2 LQKENI. V dropped 3 bases and J dropped 0 bases, with 9 bases sitting between them. There are 15 residues in the CDR3. The CDR3 DNA sequence: TGTGCCAGCTCACCCGGACTCTTAGCCAAAAACATTCAGTACTTC. It translates to CASSPGLLAKNIQYF.

This chain joins TRBV6-5 and TRBJ2-3; no reliable D call. This CDR3 spans 16 amino acids. CDR1 is MNHEY, CDR2 SVGAGI, per germline. V lost 3 bases and J 2 bases, leaving 15 bases between the germline ends. The CDR3 sequence is CASSYSPRRSTDTQYF. CDR3 coding DNA: TGTGCCAGCAGTTATTCCCCCCGCAGGTCCACAGATACGCAGTATTTT.

V gene TRBV18 combines with J gene TRBJ2-3, with 16 bases fitting TRBD2. Trimming took 3 bases from V and 3 from J; bases not matched to a gene: 15. The CDR3 sequence is 21 residues long. CDR1 is KGHSH and CDR2 is LQKENI in the germline V gene. The CDR3 coding sequence is TGTGCCAGCTCACCGCGGGACAGCGGGACTAGCGGGGGGGCAATAACAGATACGCAGTATTTT. This gives the protein CASSPRDSGTSGGAITDTQYF.

J is TRBJ2-5 and V is TRBV9; the match to TRBD2 covers 13 bases. V was pared by 4 bases and J by 5 bases, with 8 bases of the junction left unmatched. Germline V gene lookup returns CDR1 SGDLS and CDR2 YYNGEE. The CDR3 has 16 amino acids. CDR3 sequence reads: CASSPGLAGAGETQYF. Here the CDR3 DNA reads TGTGCCAGCAGCCCAGGACTAGCGGGGGCCGGGGAGACCCAGTACTTC.

The chain carries TRBV2 and TRBJ1-1; tentative D call: TRBD1 (6 bases). The germline V gene has CDR1 SNHLY and CDR2 FYNNEI. Trimming removed 9 bases from V and 2 bases from J, with 13 bases in between. The CDR3 extends over 13 amino acids. The CDR3 DNA is TGTGCCAGTATTCCGGGACATAACACTGAAGCTTTCTTT. Encoded protein: CASIPGHNTEAFF.

This clone was recorded only once. The chain has TRBV2 and TRBJ1-4; TRBD1 is a possible D gene (5 bases). The CDR3 has 17 amino acids. The V and J ends lost 2 bases and 0 bases respectively, with 13 bases between them. Looked up from germline, CDR1 is SNHLY and CDR2 is FYNNEI. CDR3 DNA sequence: TGTGCCAGCAGTGAATGGGGGGGGATGGCAACTAATGAAAAACTGTTTTTT. It is translated as CASSEWGGMATNEKLFF.

The chain has TRBV2 and TRBJ2-2, with TRBD1 matching over 10 bases. The CDR3 is 16 residues long. J gave up 0 bases and V 8 bases, and 6 bases lay outside the gene matches. Per germline, CDR1 SNHLY and CDR2 FYNNEI. Here the CDR3 DNA reads TGTGCCAGCCTCCCGGGACAGGGGACGAACACCGGGGAGCTGTTTTTT. Protein: CASLPGQGTNTGELFF.

This chain links TRBV11-2 with TRBJ2-7; 13 bases are a match to TRBD2. The germline gives CDR1 SGHAT, CDR2 FQNNGV. The CDR3 contains 15 residues. V was clipped by 7 bases and J by 4 bases; unmatched bases: 7. Written as DNA, the CDR3 is TGTGCCAGCAAACTAGCGGGAGGGAGTGAGTACGAGCAGTACTTC. Translating it yields CASKLAGGSEYEQYF. The full variable domain, with the rest looked up from reference TRBV11-2 and TRBJ2-7, is EAGVAQSPRYKIIEKRQSVAFWCNPISGHATLYWYQQILGQGPKLLIQFQNNGVVDDSQLPKDRFSAERLKGVDSTLKIQPAKLEDSAVYLCASKLAGGSEYEQYFGPGTRLTVT.

Worth noting for this clone: This CDR3 is also generated by other DNA sequences in the sample. J is TRBJ1-5 and V is TRBV18; tentatively, D is TRBD1 (5 bases). The germline gives CDR1 KGHSH, CDR2 LQKENI. There are 13 residues in the CDR3. Between the trimmed V and J ends, which lost 4 bases and 2 bases, there was a span of 6 bases. The CDR3 is CASSQGGNQPQHF. Written as DNA, the CDR3 is TGTGCCAGCTCACAAGGGGGCAATCAGCCCCAGCATTTT. The variable domain in full, completed from reference TRBV18 and TRBJ1-5, reads NAGVMQNPRHLVRRRGQEARLRCSPMKGHSHVYWYRQLPEEGLKFMVYLQKENIIDESGMPKERFSAEFPKEGPSILRIQQVVRGDSAAYFCASSQGGNQPQHFGDGTRLSIL.

With regard to this clone: A much larger clone differs from this one at a single base, so this may be a read error. The chain joins TRBV2 to TRBJ1-5; TRBD1 aligns across 7 bases. The V gene end was trimmed by 6 bases and the J gene end by 1 base; junction bases not matched to a gene: 3. The length of the CDR3 is 14 residues. CDR1 and CDR2 from the germline V gene are SNHLY and FYNNEI. In DNA, the CDR3 is TGTGCCAGCAGCCCGACAGGGAGCAATCAGCCCCAGCATTTT. This encodes CASSPTGSNQPQHF.